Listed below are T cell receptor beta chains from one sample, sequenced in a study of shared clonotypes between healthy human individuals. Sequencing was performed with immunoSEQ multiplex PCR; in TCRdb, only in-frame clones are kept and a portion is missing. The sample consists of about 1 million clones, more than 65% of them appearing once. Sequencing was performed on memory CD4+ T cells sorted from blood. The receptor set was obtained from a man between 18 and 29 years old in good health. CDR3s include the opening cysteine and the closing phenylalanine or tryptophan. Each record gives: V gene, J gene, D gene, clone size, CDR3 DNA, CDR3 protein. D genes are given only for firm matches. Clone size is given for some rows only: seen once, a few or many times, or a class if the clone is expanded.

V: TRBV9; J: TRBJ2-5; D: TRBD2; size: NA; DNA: TGTGCCAGCAGCGTCGGACTAGCGTCGGAGACCCAGTACTTC; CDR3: CASSVGLASETQYF
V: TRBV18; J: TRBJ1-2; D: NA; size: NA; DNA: TGTGCCAGCTCACCCGGGGCACGGGCCAAGGATGGCTACACCTTC; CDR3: CASSPGARAKDGYTF
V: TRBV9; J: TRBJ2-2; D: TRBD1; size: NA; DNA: TGTGCCAGCAGCGTACAGGGGGACACCGGGGAGCTGTTTTTT; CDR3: CASSVQGDTGELFF
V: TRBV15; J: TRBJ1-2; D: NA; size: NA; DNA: TGTGCCACCAGCGACGGGTATGGCTACACCTTC; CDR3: CATSDGYGYTF
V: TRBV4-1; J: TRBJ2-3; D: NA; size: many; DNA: TGCGCCAGCAGCCAAGAGGGGGTAAGGGGAACTACGCAGTATTTT; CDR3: CASSQEGVRGTTQYF
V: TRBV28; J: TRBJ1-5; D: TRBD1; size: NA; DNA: TGTGCCAGCAGATCCCGGGACAGGGGGTCGCAGCCCCAGCATTTT; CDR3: CASRSRDRGSQPQHF
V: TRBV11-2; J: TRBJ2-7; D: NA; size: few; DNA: TGTGCCAGCAGGCCGATCGGGACTCTTGGCCACGAGCAGTACTTC; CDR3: CASRPIGTLGHEQYF
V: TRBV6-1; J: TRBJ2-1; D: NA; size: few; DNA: TGTGCCAGCAGTGAAGCAGGGTTCGACAATGAGCAGTTCTTC; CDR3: CASSEAGFDNEQFF
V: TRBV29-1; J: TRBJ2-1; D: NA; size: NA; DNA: TGCAGCGTTGCCCGGGGCTACAATGAGCAGTTCTTC; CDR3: CSVARGYNEQFF
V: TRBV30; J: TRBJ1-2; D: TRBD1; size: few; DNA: TGTGCCTGGAATCAGGGGGCGGATGGCTACACCTTC; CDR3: CAWNQGADGYTF
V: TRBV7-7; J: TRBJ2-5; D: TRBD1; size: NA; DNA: TGTGCTAGCAGCTTAGGACAGGGGGGTCAGACCCAGTACTTC; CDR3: CASSLGQGGQTQYF
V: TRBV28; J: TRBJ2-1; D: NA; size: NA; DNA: TGTGCCAGCAGCCCCGGGGGAAGGAATGAGCAGTTCTTC; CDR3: CASSPGGRNEQFF
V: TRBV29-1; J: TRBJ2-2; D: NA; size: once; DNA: TGCAGCGTTGGACATACGAACACCGGGGAGCTGTTTTTT; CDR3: CSVGHTNTGELFF
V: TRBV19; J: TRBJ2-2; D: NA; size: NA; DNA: TGTGCCAGTATTCCAAACCCGGACAACTGGCTCACCGGGGAGCTGTTTTTT; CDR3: CASIPNPDNWLTGELFF
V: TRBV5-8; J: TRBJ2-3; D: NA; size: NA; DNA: TGTGCCAGCAGCTTGAGGGGGACCGATACGCAGTATTTT; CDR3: CASSLRGTDTQYF
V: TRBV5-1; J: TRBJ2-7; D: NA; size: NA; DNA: TGCGCCAGCAGCTACACCTTACCACTGTACTCCTACGAGCAGTACTTC; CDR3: CASSYTLPLYSYEQYF